This TCR beta chain was recovered during a study of early T cells in non-severe SARS-CoV-2 infection. On the study more broadly: Sequencing input comprised bulk RNA from unsorted whole blood; chain pairing was not available. General study points: Matches to VDJdb favored anti-spike CD8 responses and missed private and CD4 specificities.

This clonotype was seen at least ten times. Its antigen is as yet unknown. Unique molecular identifiers were affixed to single, distinct cDNA molecules. A single record per CDR3 protein comes from TCRdb applying MiXCR to the 5' RACE reads. This sample yields 46,000 or so distinct CDR3 sequences, of which about 4% are seen a single time; more than 2.5% belongs to the top ten. The sequence derives from an adult who was a healthcare worker with PCR-confirmed SARS-CoV-2 infection or an uninfected control (not recorded which). The material sequenced was whole blood.

CDR3 loop: CASSQDNFDYNEQFF. CDR3 bases: TGTGCCAGCAGTCAGGACAATTTTGACTACAATGAGCAGTTCTTC. V usage is TRBV7-9 and J usage is TRBJ2-1, with D perhaps TRBD1 (5 bases). V lost 6 bases to trimming and J lost 3 bases, with 15 bases between them. The germline V gene has CDR1 SEHNR and CDR2 FQNEAQ (reference sequence). This CDR3 region has 15 residues.